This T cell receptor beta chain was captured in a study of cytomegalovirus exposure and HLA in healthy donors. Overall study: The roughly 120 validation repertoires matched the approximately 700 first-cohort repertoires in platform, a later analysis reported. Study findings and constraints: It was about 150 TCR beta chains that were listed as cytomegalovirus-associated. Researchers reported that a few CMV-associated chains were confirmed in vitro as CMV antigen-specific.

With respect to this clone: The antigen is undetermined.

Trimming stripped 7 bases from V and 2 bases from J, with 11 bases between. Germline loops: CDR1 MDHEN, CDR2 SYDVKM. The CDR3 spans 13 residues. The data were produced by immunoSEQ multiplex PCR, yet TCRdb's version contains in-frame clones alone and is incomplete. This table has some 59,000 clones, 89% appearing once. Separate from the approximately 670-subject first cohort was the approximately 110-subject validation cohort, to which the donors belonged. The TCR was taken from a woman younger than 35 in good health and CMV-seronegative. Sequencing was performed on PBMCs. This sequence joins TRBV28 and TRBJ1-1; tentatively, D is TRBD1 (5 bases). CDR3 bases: TGTGCCAGCACCCCGACAGTCAACACTGAAGCTTTCTTT. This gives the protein CASTPTVNTEAFF.